These T cell receptor beta chains were read from a single sample in a study of blood T cell repertoires in COVID-19. Sequenced by immunoSEQ multiplex PCR; TCRdb stores in-frame clones only, minus some. The sample lists about 400,000 clones; more than 80% were seen once. Sequencing was performed on peripheral blood. The receptor source for this set is a man aged 40-50 years with acute or convalescent COVID-19. Each CDR3 is given without its conserved first and last residue.

TRBJ1-1	10	TRBV27	ASSPTGRGAF
TRBJ1-6	14	TRBV30	AWSGGRGFYNSPLH
TRBJ1-2	15	TRBV10-3	AMGGERGRGSIYGYT
TRBJ2-1	13	TRBV3-1/TRBV3-2	ASSQPLGGGHEQF
TRBJ1-1	11	TRBV12-5	ASGLIGTVEAF
TRBJ2-5	13	TRBV4-3	ASSRTGAGEETQY
TRBJ2-2	13	TRBV7-2	ASSPTAGRTGELF
TRBJ2-7	11	TRBV6-5	ASSPGTPYEQY
TRBJ2-3	14	TRBV7-2	ASSLGRGLSTDTQY
TRBJ2-1	11	TRBV2	ASSVSLGNEQF
TRBJ1-1	14	TRBV13	ASSLGRGGQGTEAF
TRBJ1-1	14	TRBV18	ASSPLTGQMNTEAF
TRBJ2-3	12	TRBV5-1	ASSLTDTTDTQY
TRBJ2-5	15	TRBV11-2	ASSLGGGTGGEETQY
TRBJ1-3	14	TRBV7-2	ASSLGAGNSGNTIY
TRBJ1-4	13	TRBV9	ASSVGTGVNEKLF
TRBJ2-2	9	TRBV30	AWNRLGELF
TRBJ2-2	13	TRBV7-9	ASSLGTGGIGELF
TRBJ1-5	11	TRBV6-2/TRBV6-3	ASSRQQNQPQH
TRBJ2-7	10	TRBV4-1	ASRSAPGEQY
TRBJ2-7	12	TRBV18	ASSEGQGLYEQY
TRBJ2-5	12	TRBV7-3	ASSLGLGYETQY
TRBJ2-1	13	TRBV28	ASSLLTGSYNEQF
TRBJ2-3	13	TRBV5-6	ASSYTSGFTDTQY
TRBJ2-1	13	TRBV19	ASSRPQEVYNEQF
TRBJ2-1	13	TRBV3-1/TRBV3-2	ASSPTGGPYNEQF
TRBJ2-3	16	TRBV13	ASSLAASGSMSTDTQY
TRBJ2-1	12	TRBV19	ASSSLAGNNEQF
TRBJ2-7	13	TRBV9	ASSEGGTVSYEQY
TRBJ1-1	10	TRBV6-5	ASFTGRTEAF
TRBJ1-2	9	TRBV2	ASSRSYGYT
TRBJ2-1	12	TRBV7-3	ASSLLQGSHEQF
TRBJ1-1	14	TRBV5-1	ASSLLAGARNTEAF
TRBJ2-2	15	TRBV10-3	AISLSGLGGDTGELF
TRBJ1-6	13	TRBV7-8	ASSLMQGRNSPLH
TRBJ2-7	11	TRBV2	AGAWDKNYEQY
TRBJ2-5	13	TRBV28	ASSPPQGAWETQY
TRBJ1-2	13	TRBV7-2	ASSLDTAVNYGYT
TRBJ2-1	14	TRBV27	ASSLSRTVSYNEQF
TRBJ2-3	13	TRBV9	ASSVGGGGTDTQY
TRBJ1-6	14	TRBV7-9	ASSSTGGASSSPLH
TRBJ2-2	12	TRBV19	ASSIQGAPGELF
TRBJ2-3	13	TRBV3-1/TRBV3-2	ASSRSGESTDTQY
TRBJ2-7	13	TRBV9	ASSLQAGVGYEQY
TRBJ2-3	12	TRBV6-2/TRBV6-3	ASSHGQGTDTQY
TRBJ2-7	11	TRBV27	ASSLGRGGEQY
TRBJ2-3	12	TRBV7-2	ASRPPSGGDTQY
TRBJ2-7	12	TRBV6-2/TRBV6-3	ASSSTTGLAEQY
TRBJ1-2	12	TRBV3-1/TRBV3-2	ASSQDGINYGYT
TRBJ2-1	14	TRBV5-4	ASSLGRRSSYNEQF
TRBJ1-1	11	TRBV27	ASSDSLYTEAF
TRBJ2-1	13	TRBV5-4	ASSHGTSGRAMQF
TRBJ2-7	10	TRBV11-2	ASSLGLFEQY
TRBJ1-2	13	TRBV6-2/TRBV6-3	ASSFPSRPPYGYT
TRBJ2-7	13	TRBV30	AWTGGQGVSYEQY